The sequence of this T cell receptor (beta chain) was determined in a study of CD8 T cells in Susac syndrome. Random hexamers served to reverse transcribe about 0.45 to 1 ug RNA. The immunoSEQ assay covered 54 Vbeta and 13 Jbeta segments for CDR3. TCRdb analysed the immunoSEQ multiplex PCR reads with MiXCR anew, one entry per CDR3 protein. The data show 51,000 or so distinct CDR3 sequences, 90% to 95% seen once. The CD8+ and CD4+ T cells were isolated magnetically using a negative isolation approach, whereas the TEMRA cells were enriched by FACS. The sample comprised CD8+ T cells from PBMCs. The source of this sequence is a human donor in good health.

In nucleotides, the CDR3 is TGTGCCAGCTCCGCGGGGACGGGCTGGGGCTACACCTTC. This encodes CASSAGTGWGYTF. The chain joins TRBV28 to TRBJ1-2; D may be TRBD1 (5 bases). V was clipped by 8 bases and J by 8 bases, with 18 bases between them. Germline V gene lookup returns CDR1 MDHEN and CDR2 SYDVKM. The CDR3 sequence is 13 residues long.